Presented here are 24 T cell receptor beta chains from one specimen sequenced in a study of blood T cells in healthy people across ages. A second about 7 to 12 cycle PCR used barcoded and J-beta primers. Each CDR3 protein is one row after TCRdb ran MiXCR on the 5' RACE reads. The sample records some 670,000 distinct CDR3 sequences, 52% being singletons. The sample comprised blood. These receptors originate from a woman aged 80 or older in good health.

The genes are TRBV18 and TRBJ2-3, with 9 bases lining up with TRBD2. V trimming: 2 bases; J trimming: 2 bases; junction bases outside the gene matches: 2. This CDR3 has 15 amino acids. Germline CDR1 and CDR2: KGHSH and LQKENI. The DNA of the CDR3 is TGTGCCAGCTCACCAGGCGGGGGGGTCACAGATACGCAGTATTTT. It yields the protein CASSPGGGVTDTQYF.

A remark on this clonotype: Given a much more abundant clone one base away, this may be a read error. V and J are TRBV7-8 and TRBJ2-1, with 8 bases that match TRBD1. The closer fit of TRBJ2-7 to the DNA end suggests the J call may be wrong. Germline CDR1 reads SGHVS; CDR2 reads FQNEAQ. CDR3 length: 14 residues. The CDR3 bases are TGTGCCAGCAACCCCGGACAGGGTTACAATGAGCAGTACTTC. Translation: CASNPGQGYNEQYF.

A note on this clonotype: One base away lies a much larger clone, so this may be a sequencing read error. The rearrangement joins TRBV6-6 to TRBJ1-2, with a weak D call TRBD1 (6 bases). Germline V gives CDR1 MNHNY, CDR2 SVGAGI (reference sequence). The CDR3 length is 15 residues. V was pared by 7 bases and J by 3 bases, with 18 bases between. For the CDR3, the DNA is TGTGCCAGCATGAGGGGGGGTGGGGGGCACTATGGCTACACCTTC. Translation: CASMRGGGGHYGYTF.

This clonotype has a handful of counts. This rearrangement joins TRBV28 to TRBJ2-2; D perhaps matches TRBD1 (5 bases). CDR3 length: 16 amino acids. Germline V gives CDR1 MDHEN, CDR2 SYDVKM. V gave up 4 bases and J gave up 1 base, with 13 bases separating them. Here the CDR3 DNA reads TGTGCCAGCAGTTCAGACAGACAGAGGAACACCGGGGAGCTGTTTTTT. Translation: CASSSDRQRNTGELFF.

This clonotype was counted between two and nine times. The chain combines TRBV5-5 with TRBJ2-7; no reliable D call. Germline CDR1 is SGHKS and CDR2 is YYEKEE (reference sequence). Trimming removed 3 bases at V and 1 base at J, with 2 bases between. CDR3 length: 11 amino acids. CDR3 in DNA: TGTGCCAGCAGCTGGTCCTACGAGCAGTACTTC. The encoded protein is CASSWSYEQYF.

The table lists this clonotype with many counts. The J gene is TRBJ2-1, the V gene TRBV4-1, with D tentatively TRBD1 (5 bases). This CDR3 has 17 residues. Between the trimmed V and J ends, which lost 2 bases and 2 bases, there was a span of 16 bases. Germline loops: CDR1 MGHRA, CDR2 YSYEKL. The CDR3: CASSQRRTIDAYNEQFF. For the CDR3, the DNA is TGCGCCAGCAGCCAAAGGCGGACAATTGATGCCTACAATGAGCAGTTCTTC.

The genes are TRBV4-2 and TRBJ2-3; D unclear. Germline lookup yields CDR1 LGHNA and CDR2 YNFKEQ. V was clipped by 0 bases and J by 1 base, with 11 bases between them. The CDR3 is 16 amino acids. The CDR3 DNA is TGTGCCAGCAGCCAAGATCCCGGGTTCGGCACAGATACGCAGTATTTT. Its translation: CASSQDPGFGTDTQYF.

This clonotype was observed at least ten times. The CDR3 loop is CASSLGTGGRGEQYF. The CDR3 DNA reads TGTGCCAGCAGTTTAGGGACAGGGGGCAGAGGCGAGCAGTACTTC. The chain couples TRBV28 to TRBJ2-7; TRBD1 aligns across 12 bases. The CDR3 runs to 15 residues. Germline CDR1 MDHEN, CDR2 SYDVKM. The ends lost 2 bases at V and 6 bases at J; junction bases unmatched: 5.

A note on this clonotype: One base away lies a much larger clone, so this may be a sequencing read error. This sequence joins TRBV28 and TRBJ2-3; 10 nucleotides align to TRBD2. There are 20 residues in the CDR3. J was trimmed by 4 bases and V by 8 bases; bases with no gene match: 24. Germline-derived CDR1 and CDR2 are MDHEN and SYDVKM. Here the CDR3 reads CASSPFYKATSGLSSDTQYF. CDR3 sequence (DNA): TGTGCCAGCTCCCCTTTCTATAAGGCGACTAGCGGGTTGTCGTCAGATACGCAGTATTTT.

Points on this clonotype: This may come from a read error, since a much larger clone is one base off. The CDR3 DNA follows: TGTGCCAGCAGCTTAGCTCGAGATGGGGCCAATGAGCAGTTCTTC. Translation gives CASSLARDGANEQFF. V is TRBV7-2 and J is TRBJ2-1; TRBD1 is a possible D gene (5 bases). Trimming cost V 0 bases and J 6 bases, with 12 bases left between them. The length of the CDR3 is 15 residues. Per the germline V gene, CDR1 is SGHTA and CDR2 is FQGNSA.

This clonotype has a handful of counts. This chain links TRBV6-1 with TRBJ2-4; D possibly corresponds to TRBD2 (5 bases). The J call may be incorrect, as the DNA end agrees better with TRBJ2-7. The germline gives CDR1 MNHNS, CDR2 SASEGT. This CDR3 comprises 12 residues. The chain's CDR3 is CASRAENYEQYF. In DNA, the CDR3 is TGTGCCAGCAGAGCGGAGAACTACGAGCAGTACTTC.

Notes on this clonotype: This sequence may be a read error, since a much larger clone differs from it by one base. CDR3: CSVGGQGNEQYF. The CDR3 bases are TGCAGCGTGGGGGGACAGGGCAATGAGCAGTACTTC. The J gene is TRBJ2-1, the V gene TRBV29-1; 9 positions match TRBD1. Gene TRBJ2-7 matches the end of the DNA better, so the J call may be wrong. The CDR3 is 12 residues long. In germline, CDR1 is SQVTM, CDR2 ANQGSEA.

In this sample, this clonotype turned up a few times. V usage is TRBV11-2 and J usage is TRBJ2-7; 9 bases agree with TRBD2. With 4 bases clipped from V and 2 bases from J, the junction kept 3 bases outside the gene matches. This CDR3 contains 14 residues. CDR1 is SGHAT, CDR2 FQNNGV, per germline. The CDR3, as DNA: TGTGCCAGCAGCTGGACTAGCGAAACCTACGAGCAGTACTTC. It specifies CASSWTSETYEQYF.

The chain links TRBV10-3 to TRBJ2-4; the D call may be TRBD1 or TRBD2 (5 bases each). Per germline, CDR1 ENHRY and CDR2 SYGVKD. This CDR3 has 12 amino acids. Trimming shortened V by 3 bases and J by 13 bases, and 13 bases separated the two germline ends. Here the CDR3 reads CAISDGTEEQYF. Here the CDR3 DNA reads TGTGCCATCAGTGACGGGACGGAGGAGCAGTACTTC.

In DNA form, the CDR3 reads TGTGCCAGCAGCTCGGCGGGGTCCGGTGGCTACACCTTC. Its translation is CASSSAGSGGYTF. V is TRBV7-6 and J is TRBJ1-2; no clear D gene. The CDR3 length is 13 residues. Per germline, CDR1 SGHVS and CDR2 FNYEAQ. V gave up 4 bases and J gave up 7 bases, with 13 bases separating them.

This clonotype appeared once. J is TRBJ2-7 and V is TRBV20-1, with unresolved D. CDR3 length: 13 residues. V was pared by 0 bases and J by 3 bases, with 9 bases between. Germline-derived CDR1 and CDR2 are DFQATT and SNEGSKA (reference sequence). This CDR3 is CSARDGILYEQYF. CDR3 DNA sequence: TGCAGTGCTAGAGATGGGATACTCTACGAGCAGTACTTC.

This clonotype turned up a few times. The chain is built from TRBV5-1 and TRBJ1-1; D gene unclear. The CDR3 has 14 amino acids. Deletions cut 0 bases from V and 1 base from J, with 7 bases between. Germline V gives CDR1 SGHRS, CDR2 YFSETQ. The CDR3 DNA follows: TGCGCCAGCAGCTTGGCGAAGTCGAACACTGAAGCTTTCTTT. Protein: CASSLAKSNTEAFF.

This clonotype came up many times. This rearrangement joins TRBV28 to TRBJ2-7; perhaps TRBD1 as D (6 bases). The V end lost 4 bases, the J end lost 3 bases, and 16 bases lay between the germline ends. The germline gives CDR1 MDHEN, CDR2 SYDVKM. The CDR3 is 15 residues long. The CDR3 coding sequence is TGTGCCAGCAGTTCCCCGGGACACGGAGGCTACGAGCAGTACTTC. This translates into CASSSPGHGGYEQYF.

Regarding this clonotype: A much larger clone differs from this one at a single base, so this may be a read error. V and J are TRBV7-9 and TRBJ2-5, with TRBD1 as a possible D gene (5 bases). V gave up 7 bases and J gave up 4 bases, with 13 bases separating them. Germline CDR1 is SEHNR and CDR2 is FQNEAQ (reference sequence). The CDR3 is made up of 13 amino acids. CDR3 region: CASNPRVGETQYF. The CDR3 DNA reads as TGTGCCAGCAACCCCAGGGTTGGAGAGACCCAGTACTTC.

The chain joins TRBV7-9 to TRBJ1-1; D is undetermined. V dropped 1 base and J dropped 1 base, with 10 bases sitting between them. The CDR3 is 15 residues long. From germline, CDR1 is SEHNR and CDR2 FQNEAQ (reference sequence). CDR3 region: CASSLGGDPNTEAFF. DNA for the CDR3: TGTGCCAGCAGCTTAGGCGGAGACCCGAACACTGAAGCTTTCTTT.

CDR3 region: CASNFSTDTQYF. The CDR3 nucleotides read TGTGCCAGCAACTTCAGTACAGATACGCAGTATTTT. This chain links TRBV7-2 with TRBJ2-3; D call uncertain. Germline V gives CDR1 SGHTA, CDR2 FQGNSA. The ends were cut back, 7 bases at V and 3 bases at J, with 8 bases in the middle. The CDR3 extends over 12 amino acids. The whole variable domain, filled in from reference TRBV7-2 and TRBJ2-3, reads GAGVSQSPSNKVTEKGKDVELRCDPISGHTALYWYRQSLGQGLEFLIYFQGNSAPDKSGLPSDRFSAERTGGSVSTLTIQRTQQEDSAVYLCASNFSTDTQYFGPGTRLTVL.

This clonotype was counted only a few times. V and J are TRBV20-1 and TRBJ1-5, with no clear D. V lost 6 bases and J lost 4, with 13 bases in between. Germline V gene lookup returns CDR1 DFQATT and CDR2 SNEGSKA (reference sequence). This CDR3 region has 13 residues. The CDR3 DNA reads TGCAGTGCGGCCTGGACTGGGAATCAGCCCCAGCATTTT. Amino acid sequence: CSAAWTGNQPQHF.

CDR3 sequence reads: CSVDRGGYEQYF. In DNA form, the CDR3 reads TGCAGCGTTGATAGGGGCGGATACGAGCAGTACTTC. This chain joins TRBV29-1 and TRBJ2-4, with D perhaps TRBD1 (5 bases). The J call could be wrong; TRBJ2-7 is a better fit for the DNA end. The CDR3 extends over 12 amino acids. Per the germline V gene, CDR1 is SQVTM and CDR2 is ANQGSEA.

This clonotype was seen a single time. The chain uses TRBV12-3 or TRBV12-4 and TRBJ1-2; TRBD1 aligns across 8 bases. V dropped 4 bases and J dropped 8; count of bases not matched to a gene: 15. The CDR3 extends over 16 amino acids. The CDR3 coding sequence is TGTGCCAGCAGTTCCTACTCAGGGGACAGGACAGAGGGCTACACCTTC. Its protein product is CASSSYSGDRTEGYTF.